This TCR beta chain was sequenced in a study of PD-L1 blockade in urothelial cancer. For the study at large: The study recovered a median of 141,255 T cells per blood sample.

The protocol was immunoSEQ multiplex PCR, while the TCRdb copy is restricted to in-frame clones and leaves out a portion. The table includes around 100,000 clones, about 91% detected once. Trimming cost V 3 bases and J 6 bases; bases outside gene matches: 1. This CDR3 has 13 amino acids. The germline CDR1 and CDR2 sequences are SGHDN and FVKESK. Time point defined: peripheral blood 6 weeks after treatment start. The patients' disease, urothelial carcinoma, was locally advanced or metastatic. The sequence derives from a man aged 55 to 70 with urothelial cancer. Sequences were derived from PBMCs, sampled around atezolizumab (anti-PD-L1) treatment. The rearrangement uses TRBV14 and TRBJ2-1, with TRBD1 matching 8 bases. CDR3: CASSHRGPNEQFF. CDR3 nucleotides: TGTGCCAGCAGCCACAGGGGGCCCAATGAGCAGTTCTTC.